The rows below give T cell receptor beta chains drawn from one sample of a study of blood T cell repertoires in COVID-19. Libraries were prepared by immunoSEQ multiplex PCR; TCRdb keeps only in-frame clonotypes and omits some of them. The table shows about 180,000 clones, with 65% to 90% occurring only once. The sequenced sample was peripheral blood. These receptors were obtained from a man between 45 and 60 years old with active or convalescent COVID-19. The CDR3 runs from the conserved cysteine through the conserved F or W. A D gene is named only where the DNA matches it firmly. Only some rows state a clone size, as once, few, many or a class for expanded clones.

V gene	J gene	D gene	clone size	CDR3 protein	CDR3 DNA
TRBV6-6	TRBJ1-3	TRBD1	-	CASDRDDSGNTIYF	TGTGCCAGCGACAGGGACGACTCTGGAAACACCATATATTTT
TRBV19	TRBJ1-5	TRBD1	-	CASNPGTGGSGNQPQHF	TGTGCCAGTAACCCAGGGACAGGGGGCTCTGGCAATCAGCCCCAGCATTTT
TRBV5-5	TRBJ1-3	-	-	CASSPWAQSTIYF	TGTGCCAGCAGCCCCTGGGCCCAGAGCACCATATATTTT
TRBV29-1	TRBJ2-3	-	-	CSVGSTTDTQYF	TGCAGCGTCGGGTCCACTACAGATACGCAGTATTTT
TRBV28	TRBJ1-2	-	-	CASSLIGTNYGYTF	TGTGCCAGCAGTTTGATCGGTACTAACTATGGCTACACCTTC
TRBV25-1	TRBJ1-4	-	few	CASSEYRGGAEKLFF	TGTGCCAGCAGTGAATATCGTGGCGGGGCGGAAAAACTGTTTTTT
TRBV28	TRBJ1-6	-	-	CASRMVQGNSPLHF	TGTGCCAGCAGGATGGTACAGGGTAATTCACCCCTCCACTTT
TRBV27	TRBJ1-6	-	-	CASSLSETPESPLHF	TGTGCCAGCAGTTTATCCGAGACTCCGGAGAGTCCCCTCCACTTT
TRBV2	TRBJ2-7	TRBD2	-	CASSEVAGGNEQYF	TGTGCCAGCAGTGAGGTAGCGGGAGGGAATGAGCAGTACTTC
TRBV9	TRBJ1-6	-	-	CASSVDSSSYNSPLHF	TGTGCCAGCAGCGTAGACAGTAGCTCCTATAATTCACCCCTCCACTTT
TRBV28	TRBJ1-5	TRBD1	-	CASLHRGRGQQPQHF	TGTGCCAGCCTCCATCGGGGCAGGGGGCAACAGCCCCAGCATTTT
TRBV19	TRBJ1-2	-	-	CASSPLDRTNYGYTF	TGTGCCAGTAGTCCATTGGACAGAACTAACTATGGCTACACCTTC
TRBV18	TRBJ2-2	-	few	CASSLRQENTGELFF	TGTGCCAGCTCACTACGACAGGAGAACACCGGGGAGCTGTTTTTT
TRBV9	TRBJ2-7	-	-	CASSASGTTPEQYF	TGTGCCAGCAGCGCATCCGGGACAACCCCCGAGCAGTACTTC
TRBV3-1/TRBV3-2	TRBJ1-3	-	-	CASSQDGAAGNTIYF	TGTGCCAGCAGCCAAGATGGGGCTGCTGGAAACACCATATATTTT
TRBV12-3/TRBV12-4	TRBJ2-7	-	-	CASSLGTTYEQYF	TGTGCCAGCAGTTTAGGGACAACCTACGAGCAGTACTTC
TRBV10-3	TRBJ2-1	-	-	CAISESRDEQFF	TGTGCCATCAGTGAGTCGAGAGATGAGCAGTTCTTC
TRBV6-6	TRBJ2-2	-	-	CASSSAGVRHTGELFF	TGTGCCAGCAGCTCAGCAGGGGTCCGACACACCGGGGAGCTGTTTTTT
TRBV7-2	TRBJ2-2	-	-	CASSSAVFTGELFF	TGTGCCAGCAGCTCTGCAGTATTCACCGGGGAGCTGTTTTTT
TRBV6-1	TRBJ1-3	-	-	CASSVRDTGTSFSGNTIYF	TGTGCCAGCAGTGTCCGGGACACCGGTACTTCCTTCTCTGGAAACACCATATATTTT
TRBV6-2/TRBV6-3	TRBJ1-6	-	-	CASSFLPDLVPNSPLHF	TGTGCCAGCAGTTTCCTCCCTGATCTCGTCCCTAACTCACCCCTCCACTTT
TRBV30	TRBJ2-1	-	-	CAWSVGGGSYNEQFF	TGTGCCTGGAGTGTGGGAGGGGGCTCCTACAATGAGCAGTTCTTC
TRBV5-6	TRBJ1-2	-	-	CASLKGRRDYGYTF	TGTGCCAGCCTTAAGGGCCGGAGGGACTATGGCTACACCTTC
TRBV18	TRBJ2-5	-	-	CASSPRQAKMETQYF	TGTGCCAGCTCACCTCGACAGGCGAAGATGGAGACCCAGTACTTC
TRBV7-2	TRBJ2-1	TRBD2	-	CASSLATAGGRNEQFF	TGTGCCAGCAGCTTAGCGACGGCGGGGGGACGCAATGAGCAGTTCTTC
TRBV4-3	TRBJ1-4	TRBD1	once	CASSQAGTATNEKLFF	TGCGCCAGCAGCCAAGCCGGGACAGCAACTAATGAAAAACTGTTTTTT
TRBV11-1	TRBJ1-6	-	-	CASSSSGAQGLHF	TGTGCCAGCAGCTCCTCAGGGGCTCAGGGCCTCCACTTT
TRBV13	TRBJ1-2	TRBD1	-	CASSLDRQGLYGYTF	TGTGCCAGCAGCTTAGATAGACAGGGACTTTATGGCTACACCTTC
TRBV2	TRBJ1-1	-	-	CALRGEGSNTEAFF	TGTGCCTTACGCGGGGAAGGAAGTAACACTGAAGCTTTCTTT
TRBV6-6	TRBJ2-2	-	-	CASSYSQGNTGELFF	TGTGCCAGCAGTTACTCCCAGGGGAACACCGGGGAGCTGTTTTTT
TRBV19	TRBJ2-7	-	-	CASSRQHSYEQYF	TGTGCCAGTAGTAGACAGCACTCCTACGAGCAGTACTTC
TRBV18	TRBJ1-5	-	-	CASSPEDDREYQPQHF	TGTGCCAGCTCACCAGAGGATGATAGGGAGTATCAGCCCCAGCATTTT
TRBV24-1	TRBJ2-7	TRBD1	-	CATSDAGTDYEQYF	TGTGCCACCAGTGACGCCGGGACAGACTACGAGCAGTACTTC
TRBV4-2	TRBJ2-1	TRBD1	-	CASSHGTADNEQFF	TGTGCCAGCAGCCACGGGACAGCGGACAATGAGCAGTTCTTC
TRBV30	TRBJ1-4	-	-	CAWRPYNPNEKLFF	TGTGCCTGGAGACCCTATAACCCTAATGAAAAACTGTTTTTT
TRBV15	TRBJ2-7	-	-	CATSRGRESSYEQYF	TGTGCCACCAGCAGAGGTCGGGAGAGCTCCTACGAGCAGTACTTC
TRBV5-1	TRBJ2-5	-	-	CATAEGLVKETQYF	TGCGCCACCGCTGAAGGCCTAGTGAAAGAGACCCAGTACTTC
TRBV5-4	TRBJ2-3	TRBD2	-	CASSAASGIRDTQYF	TGTGCCAGCAGCGCCGCTAGCGGGATCAGGGATACGCAGTATTTT
TRBV10-1	TRBJ2-2	TRBD2	-	CASSPTGGGKRPGELFF	TGCGCCAGCAGCCCCACGGGGGGAGGGAAGAGGCCCGGGGAGCTGTTTTTT
TRBV6-2/TRBV6-3	TRBJ2-6	-	-	CASSYTGSGANVLTF	TGTGCCAGCAGTTACACGGGCTCTGGGGCCAACGTCCTGACTTTC
TRBV21-1	TRBJ2-2	-	once	CASSKVPSGMCTGELFF	TGTGCCAGCAGCAAAGTCCCATCAGGGATGTGCACCGGGGAGCTGTTTTTT
TRBV4-1	TRBJ2-2	TRBD1	once	CASSQNRLWGQGENTGELFF	TGCGCCAGCAGCCAAAACAGGCTATGGGGACAGGGGGAGAACACCGGGGAGCTGTTTTTT
TRBV7-3	TRBJ1-2	TRBD1	-	CASSSGQGRDYGYTF	TGTGCCAGCAGCTCGGGACAGGGGAGAGATTATGGCTACACCTTC
TRBV13	TRBJ2-3	-	-	CASSSQQGTDTQYF	TGTGCCAGCAGCTCTCAACAGGGCACAGATACGCAGTATTTT
TRBV9	TRBJ2-2	TRBD1	-	CASGFGQGATGELFF	TGTGCCAGCGGCTTTGGGCAGGGGGCAACCGGGGAGCTGTTTTTT
TRBV30	TRBJ1-2	TRBD1	-	CACGDRTYGYTF	TGTGCCTGCGGGGACAGGACCTATGGCTACACCTTC
TRBV25-1	TRBJ1-1	-	once	CASSEYGQLNTEAFF	TGTGCCAGCAGTGAATATGGACAGTTGAACACTGAAGCTTTCTTT
TRBV30	TRBJ2-7	TRBD1	-	CAWSFRDRYYEQYF	TGTGCCTGGAGTTTCCGGGACAGATACTACGAGCAGTACTTC
TRBV20-1	TRBJ1-2	-	-	CSAQGNYGYTF	TGCAGTGCTCAGGGGAACTATGGCTACACCTTC